The next 18 T cell receptor beta chains were all read from a single sample in a study of T cell clonality in common variable immunodeficiency. The repertoire was sequenced with immunoSEQ multiplex PCR; TCRdb's copy has only in-frame clones and lacks some. Captured here are roughly 30,000 clones, none seen once; the top ten comprise under 5%. Sequencing input: peripheral blood mononuclear cells. These receptors all stem from a person aged 18 to 75 in good health.

In its sample, this clone was seen many times. Read data end 3 residues before the CDR3 end; the end is taken from the germline J gene. This rearrangement joins TRBV30 to TRBJ1-6; D perhaps matches TRBD1 (5 bases). This CDR3 is built from 15 residues. V gave up 0 bases and J gave up 9 bases, with 15 bases separating them. Germline V gene data show CDR1 as GTSNPN and CDR2 as SVGIG (reference sequence). CDR3 sequence: CAWSVLEGSVSPLHF. The sequenced CDR3 bases are TGTGCCTGGAGTGTACTTGAGGGGTCGGTTTCACCC.

Worth noting for this clone: Sequencing ends 3 residues short of the CDR3 end; the germline J gene provides the rest. The chain uses TRBV2 and TRBJ1-3; D ambiguous. Germline values: CDR1 SNHLY, CDR2 FYNNEI. CDR3 length: 16 amino acids. The V end was cut by 1 base, the J end by 1 base, with 11 bases between. Incomplete CDR3 DNA: TGTGCCAGCAGTGAAGAAAACAGTGGATCTGGAAACACC. It encodes CASSEENSGSGNT. The CDR3 in full is CASSEENSGSGNTIYF.

This clone rates as medium-sized. The read gets to within 3 residues of the CDR3 end, and the germline J gene fills in the rest. This chain connects TRBV19 to TRBJ2-3, with 8 bases that match TRBD2. The CDR3 spans 14 residues. Germline CDR1 LNHDA, CDR2 SQIVND (reference sequence). J gave up 1 base and V 6 bases, and 3 bases lay outside the gene matches. The CDR3 loop reads CASRRAGGTDTQYF. The CDR3 bases that were read are TGTGCCAGTAGAAGAGCGGGAGGCACAGATACG.

This clone was observed many times. The read ends 3 residues early relative to the CDR3; the germline J gene fills the gap. The chain joins TRBV19 to TRBJ1-2, with TRBD1 matching over 10 bases. From germline, CDR1 is LNHDA and CDR2 SQIVND (reference sequence). Trimming cost V 6 bases and J 3 bases; bases outside gene matches: 7. There are 15 residues in the CDR3. This chain's CDR3 is CASRDLTGGDYGYTF. CDR3 bases read: TGTGCCAGTAGGGATCTGACAGGGGGCGACTATGGC.

In this sample, this clone turned up many times. The read ends 3 residues early relative to the CDR3; the germline J gene fills the gap. This rearrangement joins TRBV18 to TRBJ2-7; possibly TRBD2 for D (5 bases). The CDR3 consists of 14 residues. Looked up from germline, CDR1 is KGHSH and CDR2 is LQKENI. The germline V and J ends were trimmed by 0 bases and 5 bases, with 11 bases remaining between them. CDR3 amino acids: CASSPPSSRHEQYF. CDR3 bases read: TGTGCCAGCTCACCACCGTCTAGCCGCCACGAG. The full variable domain, completed using reference TRBV18 and TRBJ2-7, is NAGVMQNPRHLVRRRGQEARLRCSPMKGHSHVYWYRQLPEEGLKFMVYLQKENIIDESGMPKERFSAEFPKEGPSILRIQQVVRGDSAAYFCASSPPSSRHEQYFGPGTRLTVT.

This clone has more than one count but fewer than ten. The read ends 3 residues before the CDR3 terminus; that terminus is restored from the germline J gene. V and J are TRBV20-1 and TRBJ2-1; no clear D gene. Trimming took 1 base from V and 0 from J, leaving 7 bases between them. This CDR3 is 14 amino acids long. CDR1 and CDR2 (germline): DFQATT, SNEGSKA (reference sequence). CDR3 DNA (partial): TGCAGTGCTAGAGTACACCACTCCTACAATGAG. Its protein product is CSARVHHSYNE. The whole CDR3 region reads CSARVHHSYNEQFF.

This clone was seen many times. Read coverage stops 3 residues before the CDR3 terminus; the germline J gene supplies the remainder. This chain connects TRBV7-9 to TRBJ1-1, with D perhaps TRBD1 (5 bases). Between the trimmed V and J ends, which lost 5 bases and 5 bases, there was a span of 15 bases. The CDR3 is 14 amino acids. Germline loops: CDR1 SEHNR, CDR2 FQNEAQ (reference sequence). The chain's CDR3 is CASSPGGRKTEAFF. CDR3 bases read: TGTGCCAGCAGCCCTGGGGGGAGGAAGACTGAA.

This clone was counted many times. The CDR3 end falls 3 residues outside the read, so it is completed with the germline J gene. The rearrangement joins TRBV20-1 to TRBJ2-7, with 11 bases matching TRBD2. The CDR3 loop spans 16 amino acids. The ends lost 2 bases at V and 0 bases at J; junction bases unmatched: 6. CDR1 DFQATT and CDR2 SNEGSKA come from the germline V gene (reference sequence). The CDR3 region is CSARLAGGQSSYEQYF. CDR3 bases read: TGCAGTGCTAGACTAGCGGGAGGCCAATCCTCCTACGAG.

With regard to this clone: The CDR3 goes on 3 residues after the read ends, and that part is filled in from the germline J gene. The genes are TRBV19 and TRBJ2-3; TRBD1 agrees at 8 bases. The CDR3 extends over 15 amino acids. Germline lookup yields CDR1 LNHDA and CDR2 SQIVND (reference sequence). This CDR3 is CASSITSGGNQPQYF. Partial CDR3 DNA: TGTGCCAGTAGTATAACCTCAGGGGGCAATCAGCCG.

This clone was observed many times. The sequence runs out 3 residues before the end of the CDR3; the remainder is reconstructed from the germline J gene. V is TRBV10-3 and J is TRBJ2-5; 10 bases align to TRBD2. The CDR3 has 15 residues. Germline assignment: CDR1 ENHRY and CDR2 SYGVKD. The DNA read from the CDR3 is TGTGCCATCAGGGGTGGGCTAGCGGGAGCAGATACC. Its protein product is CAIRGGLAGADT. The whole CDR3 sequence reads CAIRGGLAGADTQYF.

This clone was seen a handful of times. A much larger clone sits a single nucleotide away, making a read error possible. The read terminates 3 residues before the CDR3 end, so the remaining end is supplied by the germline J gene. V usage is TRBV19 and J usage is TRBJ2-2, with D tentatively TRBD1 (5 bases). The germline CDR1 and CDR2 sequences are LNHDA and SQIVND (reference sequence). This CDR3 has 17 amino acids. The CDR3 spells CASSRQNVGSGANVLFF. The sequenced part of the CDR3 DNA is TGTGCCAGTAGTAGACAGAATGTTGGCTCTGGGGCCAACGTG.

This clone was counted a few times. CDR3 bases read: TGTGCCAGCAGCTTAAGCAGGGGGGGCACAGATACG. Translation gives CASSLSRGGTDT. The entire CDR3 protein reads CASSLSRGGTDTQYF. The chain employs TRBV7-6 and TRBJ2-3; D might be TRBD1 (7 bases). The read ends 3 residues before the CDR3 terminus; that terminus is restored from the germline J gene. The CDR3 has 15 amino acids. Germline CDR1 reads SGHVS; CDR2 reads FNYEAQ. V was trimmed by 2 bases and J by 1 base, leaving 10 bases between them.

Ten or more counts support this clone. The read halts 3 residues ahead of the CDR3 end, with the missing end drawn from the germline J gene. This chain links TRBV7-2 with TRBJ1-4; tentative D call: TRBD1 (5 bases). This CDR3 is built from 14 residues. Trimming left V 1 base short and J 4 bases short, with 7 bases between. From germline, CDR1 is SGHTA and CDR2 FQGNSA. CDR3 region: CASSLGRGNEKLFF. The sequenced part of the CDR3 DNA is TGTGCCAGCAGCTTAGGGAGGGGTAATGAAAAA.

Only a few counts were recorded for this clone. The DNA ends 3 residues before the CDR3 does, and the rest of the CDR3 is filled in from the germline J gene. This rearrangement joins TRBV18 to TRBJ1-2; unclear D gene. The CDR3 has 15 residues. From germline, CDR1 is KGHSH and CDR2 LQKENI. Incomplete CDR3 DNA: TGTGCCAGCTCACTTACTAGCGGGATTAGTGAGACC. This codes for CASSLTSGISET. The full-length CDR3 reads as CASSLTSGISETYTF.

This clone came up many times. Coverage ceases 3 residues before the CDR3 finishes, and the germline J gene fills in the end. The V gene is TRBV6-4, the J gene TRBJ2-6; D perhaps matches TRBD2 (5 bases). Trimming pared 0 bases from V and 9 bases from J, leaving 9 bases between. The CDR3 spans 14 residues. Germline values: CDR1 MRHNA, CDR2 SNTAGT. The CDR3: CASSDSRAGNVLTF. Partial CDR3 DNA: TGTGCCAGCAGTGACTCAAGGGCGGGCAACGTC.

This clone was detected many times. Read data end 3 residues before the CDR3 end; the end is taken from the germline J gene. V usage is TRBV6-4 and J usage is TRBJ2-3; 10 bases are shared with TRBD2. The CDR3 contains 13 residues. After removal of 9 bases from V and 1 base from J, the junction contained 1 base not matched to a gene. In germline, CDR1 is MRHNA, CDR2 SNTAGT. CDR3 region: CASGTSGTDTQYF. The part of the CDR3 DNA that was read is TGTGCCAGTGGGACTAGCGGCACAGATACG.

In this sample, this clone turned up many times. The read comes to an end 3 residues before the CDR3 does, leaving the germline J gene to fill in the end. V gene TRBV6-4 combines with J gene TRBJ1-1; possibly TRBD1 for D (5 bases). The CDR3 is made up of 14 amino acids. Trimming pared 6 bases from V and 5 bases from J, leaving 16 bases between. Germline lookup yields CDR1 MRHNA and CDR2 SNTAGT. The covered CDR3 bases are TGTGCCAGCAGAGTGGCCGGCGGGGGGACTGAA. This encodes CASRVAGGGTE. The CDR3 as a whole reads CASRVAGGGTEAFF.

This clone was seen ten or more times. The read ends 3 residues before the CDR3 terminus; that terminus is restored from the germline J gene. The chain is built from TRBV7-9 and TRBJ2-3; D is unclear. From germline, CDR1 is SEHNR and CDR2 FQNEAQ (reference sequence). The CDR3 extends over 12 amino acids. With 1 base removed from V and 8 bases from J, the gap between germline ends came to 7 bases. This CDR3 reads CASSLERATQYF. The CDR3 DNA, read in part, is TGTGCCAGCAGCTTAGAAAGAGCTACG.